These T cell receptor beta chains were read from a single sample in a study of blood T cell repertoires in COVID-19. Sequenced by immunoSEQ multiplex PCR; TCRdb stores in-frame clones only, minus some. The table records over 200,000 clones, 85% to 90% of them present only once. Input material: peripheral blood. These receptors were collected from an older man with acute or convalescent COVID-19. Each CDR3 is given with its conserved first and last residue. The D gene is left open where the match is weak. Some rows have no size entry. The others give once, few or many, or a class for an expanded clone.

d_call clone_size j_call v_call cdr3_nt cdr3_aa
- - TRBJ2-3 TRBV18 TGTGCCAGCTCACCAAATAGCGTCTCGGGAGATACGCAGTATTTT CASSPNSVSGDTQYF
- - TRBJ1-2 TRBV9 TGTGCCAGCAGCCCGCCGGTGGGGCGCTACTATGGCTACACCTTC CASSPPVGRYYGYTF
TRBD2 - TRBJ2-1 TRBV6-2/TRBV6-3 TGTGCCAGCAGCCACCTAGCGGGAGTCTACAATGAGCAGTTCTTC CASSHLAGVYNEQFF
- once TRBJ2-5 TRBV2 TGTGCCAGCAGTGATTCGGGAGAAGAGACCCAGTACTTC CASSDSGEETQYF
TRBD1 - TRBJ2-7 TRBV27 TGTGCCAGCAGTCCCTACCGGGACAGGGGGCCCGAGCAGTACTTC CASSPYRDRGPEQYF
- - TRBJ2-1 TRBV24-1 TGTGCCACCAGTGCGGGAGATACCTACAATGAGCAGTTCTTC CATSAGDTYNEQFF
- few TRBJ2-7 TRBV4-2 TGTGCCAGCAGCCAAGACCGGTACGGCTCCTACGAGCAGTACTTC CASSQDRYGSYEQYF
TRBD1 - TRBJ2-7 TRBV29-1 TGCAGCGTCGAAACAGGGGGATATGACGAGCAGTACTTC CSVETGGYDEQYF
- - TRBJ2-3 TRBV19 TGTGCCAGTAGTCCCCGACAGTTACAAGATACGCAGTATTTT CASSPRQLQDTQYF
TRBD1 - TRBJ1-1 TRBV6-5 TGTGCCAGCAGTTACGACAGGGGTTACACTGAAGCTTTCTTT CASSYDRGYTEAFF
- - TRBJ2-5 TRBV18 TGTGCCAGCTCACCAGGAGGCGGAGAGACCCAGTACTTC CASSPGGGETQYF
TRBD2 - TRBJ2-1 TRBV7-3 TGTGCCAGCAGCCCGGGACTAGCGACCAATGAGCAGTTCTTC CASSPGLATNEQFF
TRBD2 once TRBJ2-2 TRBV7-6 TGTGCCAGCAGCTCGGGACTAGAGCCGGGGACCGGGGAGCTGTTTTTT CASSSGLEPGTGELFF
- - TRBJ2-1 TRBV18 TGTGCCAGCTCACCTTCGGCTAGCGGAGGGGGTAAAAATGAGCAGTTCTTC CASSPSASGGGKNEQFF
- few TRBJ1-5 TRBV24-1 TGTGCCACCAGTGATTTAACGGCAGAACGGGGGTTCGTGGATCAGCCCCAGCATTTT CATSDLTAERGFVDQPQHF
- - TRBJ2-1 TRBV7-9 TGTGCCAGCAGCTTAGGGACAGCTAACAATGAGCAGTTCTTC CASSLGTANNEQFF
TRBD1 many TRBJ1-1 TRBV6-5 TGTGCCAGCAGTCGACAGGGGGGGAGAACTAAAGCTTTCTTT CASSRQGGRTKAFF
TRBD1 - TRBJ1-4 TRBV27 TGTGCCAGCAGTTCCAACAGGGGGCCGGGTGAAAAACTGTTTTTT CASSSNRGPGEKLFF
- - TRBJ2-7 TRBV28 TGTGCCAGCAGTTTGGGCGGGACCCGGAGAGAGCAGTACTTC CASSLGGTRREQYF
TRBD1 - TRBJ2-5 TRBV7-9 TGTGCCAGCAGCCCTCAGACAGGGGGCACAGAGACCCAGTACTTC CASSPQTGGTETQYF
- - TRBJ2-1 TRBV5-4 TGTGCCAGCAGCTTGCAGGGGCCCTCCTACAATGAGCAGTTCTTC CASSLQGPSYNEQFF
- few TRBJ2-3 TRBV9 TGTGCCAGCAGCGTAGATAGTTTTGGTACGCAGTATTTT CASSVDSFGTQYF
TRBD2 - TRBJ2-3 TRBV7-2 TGTGCCAGCAGCCCTAGCGGGGTTACAGATACGCAGTATTTT CASSPSGVTDTQYF
- - TRBJ2-1 TRBV7-2 TGTGCCAGCAGCTTAGCGGGGTCGCTAGCTTACAATGAGCAGTTCTTC CASSLAGSLAYNEQFF
- - TRBJ2-3 TRBV7-3 TGTGCCAGCAGCCCCGAGGGATACACAGATACGCAGTATTTT CASSPEGYTDTQYF
- - TRBJ1-6 TRBV18 TGTGCCAGCTCACCGAGCTCCTATAATTCACCCCTCCACTTT CASSPSSYNSPLHF
TRBD1 once TRBJ2-7 TRBV11-2 TGTGCCAGCAGCTTAGGGGGACAGCTAGCCTACGAGCAGTACTTC CASSLGGQLAYEQYF
- - TRBJ1-1 TRBV5-6 TGTGCCAGCAGCTTCCAGGCTCCTAACACTGAAGCTTTCTTT CASSFQAPNTEAFF
- - TRBJ1-2 TRBV7-2 TGTGCCAGCAGCCGGACTGGAAACTATGGCTACACCTTC CASSRTGNYGYTF
TRBD1 once TRBJ1-3 TRBV7-2 TGTGCCAGCAGCTTAGCTGAGGGGGCCGTGGGAAACACCATATATTTT CASSLAEGAVGNTIYF
TRBD1 - TRBJ2-5 TRBV5-6 TGTGCCAGCAGTCGGACAGGGGGCGGAGAGACCCAGTACTTC CASSRTGGGETQYF
TRBD2 once TRBJ2-1 TRBV29-1 TGCAGCGTGGACATGCGGACTAGCGGACTCTACAATGAGCAGTTCTTC CSVDMRTSGLYNEQFF
TRBD1 - TRBJ2-3 TRBV18 TGTGCCAGCTCACCTACAGGGGGCACAGATACGCAGTATTTT CASSPTGGTDTQYF
- - TRBJ1-1 TRBV11-3 TGTGCCAGCAGCTTAGGGCGGGGTTCCACTGAAGCTTTCTTT CASSLGRGSTEAFF
- - TRBJ2-5 TRBV5-1 TGCGCCAGCAGCACGGGACGGGAGAAAGAGACCCAGTACTTC CASSTGREKETQYF
TRBD1 - TRBJ2-7 TRBV19 TGTGCCAGTAGTATAAAGGGACAGGGCTCCTACGAGCAGTACTTC CASSIKGQGSYEQYF
- - TRBJ2-3 TRBV19 TGTGCCAGTAGTATTGGGCCTAGCACAGATACGCAGTATTTT CASSIGPSTDTQYF
TRBD2 - TRBJ2-3 TRBV14 TGTGCCAGCAGCCCCGCGGGCGGGTGGGGACTACTGGGGACTCCACAAAGCACAGATACGCAGTATTTT CASSPAGGWGLLGTPQSTDTQYF
TRBD1 - TRBJ2-3 TRBV19 TGTGCCAGTAGTATCGGACAGGCGCGCACAGATACGCAGTATTTT CASSIGQARTDTQYF
- - TRBJ2-2 TRBV7-2 TGTGCCAGCAGCTTAGTTCCCCTCACCGGGGAGCTGTTTTTT CASSLVPLTGELFF
- few TRBJ2-6 TRBV7-9 TGTGCCAGCAGCTTAGAAGTTGCGTACTCTGGGGCCAACGTCCTGACTTTC CASSLEVAYSGANVLTF
- - TRBJ1-1 TRBV4-1 TGCGCCAGCAGCCAAGGGGCAACCACTGAAGCTTTCTTT CASSQGATTEAFF
TRBD2 - TRBJ2-1 TRBV12-3/TRBV12-4 TGTGCCAGCAGTCGGACTAGCTACAATGAGCAGTTCTTC CASSRTSYNEQFF
TRBD1 - TRBJ1-3 TRBV10-1 TGCGCCAGCAGGGGACAGGTCTACTCTGGAAACACCATATATTTT CASRGQVYSGNTIYF
- once TRBJ2-2 TRBV15 TGTGCCACCCGGCTACAGTTTAACACCGGGGAGCTGTTTTTT CATRLQFNTGELFF
- - TRBJ1-2 TRBV4-2 TGTGCCAGCAGCTCTCTGGGTGGAGCTAACTATGGCTACACCTTC CASSSLGGANYGYTF
TRBD2 - TRBJ2-5 TRBV6-1 TGTGCCAGCAGTGTTAGTAGCGGGACGACCGGGTGGACCCAGTACTTC CASSVSSGTTGWTQYF
- - TRBJ2-2 TRBV3-1/TRBV3-2 TGTGCCAGCAGCCGCAGGGGAACGAACACCGGGGAGCTGTTTTTT CASSRRGTNTGELFF
TRBD2 once TRBJ2-3 TRBV24-1 TGTGCCACCAGTGAGACTAGCGGGAGAGGTGATACGCAGTATTTT CATSETSGRGDTQYF
TRBD1 - TRBJ1-2 TRBV6-2/TRBV6-3 TGTGCCAGCAGTGTGACAGGGGACTATGGCTACACCTTC CASSVTGDYGYTF
TRBD2 - TRBJ2-5 TRBV7-7 TGTGCTAGCAGCTTAGTAATGGCGGGAGGCCAGGGAGAGACCCAGTACTTC CASSLVMAGGQGETQYF
TRBD2 - TRBJ2-7 TRBV30 TGTGCCTGGAGTGTACAGTTAGCGGGAGGGCCGAACGAGCAGTACTTC CAWSVQLAGGPNEQYF